What follows is one T cell receptor beta chain and its context. Its antigen has not been determined. No base quality values were provided; no much bigger clone lies one nucleotide off. The method behind the library was the immunoSEQ multiplex PCR assay. The multiplex PCR relied on a mix of 60 forward primers for TCR Vbeta segments and 13 reverse primers for TCR Jbeta segments. The CDR3 region of rearranged TCR beta genes was amplified from genomic DNA with a multiplex PCR assay. The Illumina HiSeq System was used to sequence the amplified TCR beta libraries as 87-base-pair reads. Turning to the authors' computational methods: A later analysis tallied around 80 million unique TCR beta chains across the 700 or so repertoires, and around 10 million of those chains were shared by two or more donors. Raw reads were error-corrected and collapsed into unique sequences by a nearest-neighbor algorithm in which closely related sequences were merged to remove PCR and sequencing errors. Alignment of CDR3 sequences to IMGT reference sequences was used to assign V, D and J gene segments. For a sequence to be retained, a match of at least six nucleotides to both a V gene segment and a J gene segment was required. Rearrangements were classified as productive when the CDR3 lacked stop codons and remained in frame with V and J, and all other rearrangements were classified as non-productive. Following IMGT convention, CDR3 was defined as the stretch from the second conserved V-encoded cysteine to the conserved J-encoded phenylalanine. Sequences without an unambiguous match to a single V gene segment were excluded from the earlier analysis of about 600 of the donors. In an earlier analysis of around 600 of the donors, V segments were called functional above 56.7% productive rearrangements and were called segregating when the between-donor standard deviation exceeded 5%. To diagnose cytomegalovirus status from the catalog of TCR beta chain sequences, a statistical classification framework was built. A later analysis assigned V and J genes by comparing TCR nucleotide sequences with IMGT/GENE-DB human TR gene sequences. The TCRdist pipeline was used in a later analysis to assign CDR3 sequences and most-parsimonious VDJ recombination scenarios. A later analysis defined each TCR beta chain by its CDR3 amino acid sequence plus V-gene family, and excluded reads lacking a unique V-gene family. A later analysis removed roughly 590 highly shared, low-generation-probability nucleotide sequences to deal with suspected cross-contamination and a sequencing artifact. In a later analysis, a clonal expansion index for each public chain was calculated from normalized within-repertoire ranks of inferred template counts. Generation probabilities in a later analysis came from a VDJ recombination model fitted to out-of-frame rearrangements, and those results were checked against IGoR. A later analysis scored TCR-TCR, TCR-HLA and TCR-CMV co-occurrence with hypergeometric tests, applying a repertoire-size bias correction to TCR pairs. To estimate false discovery rates, a later analysis permuted the HLA or CMV assignments 20 times. In a later analysis, co-occurring TCRs were grouped using DBSCAN, and TCRdist sequence similarity was added for clustering within HLA-allele-positive subsets. Co-occurrence clustering excluded repertoires with fewer than 30,000 or more than 120,000 public chains, plus five with anomalous nucleotide sharing. TCRdb provides this immuneACCESS table in a form limited to in-frame rearrangements. Some clones are lacking; in checked studies, under half of them reflect an unresolved V gene, and why the rest are absent is not known. V, J and clone size derive from that table, while D and trimming were established from the DNA sequence. This sample has fewer than 75,000 clones in its table, and just under 80% of those were observed once. Jointly, the top ten make up approximately 4.3% of the sample.

The cohort was made up of 500 to 800 healthy bone marrow donors. At the time of sampling, every cohort member was nominally healthy, though immune exposures that went unrecorded were likely present. The donor was CMV seronegative and belonged to the group of roughly 330 seronegative cohort members. Each donor provided a peripheral blood sample, and peripheral blood mononuclear cells were used for TCR beta sequencing. Genomic DNA was extracted from the blood cell samples with the Qiagen DNeasy Blood Extraction Kit. The germline V gene (reference sequence) sets CDR1 to MNHEY and CDR2 to SMNVEV. V and J lose 8 bases and 6 bases, and a span of 8 bases separates them. From its cysteine to its phenylalanine, the CDR3 spans 10 amino acids. The kept DNA is CDR3 alone, 30 bases in frame from the first base. This sample is drawn from a study of cytomegalovirus exposure and HLA in healthy donors (dated by TCRdb to about 2017). With respect to the entire study: In an earlier analysis of approximately 640 of the donors, around 290 Gb of sequence data and some 120 million unique TCR beta sequences from about 179 million T cells were reported. All discovery cohort repertoires had been generated on a single sequencing platform. Both class I and class II loci were covered by HLA typing, at four-digit resolution. Donor age, sex, ethnicity and CMV serostatus were compiled together with the repertoire data. In a later genetic analysis, genome-wide SNP genotypes for about 60% of the 666 donors were used, and that subset was treated as a discovery cohort. The number of typed donors differed by locus: roughly 620-640 for A, B, C, DRB1 and DQB1; 522 for DQA1; around 610 for DPA1; and about 450 for DPB1. To decide whether each TCR beta V gene segment behaved as functional or pseudogenic, an earlier analysis of approximately 600 of the donors relied on high-throughput TCR beta sequencing. The study used immunosequencing to profile the T cell repertoires of approximately 650 subjects and linked those repertoires to cytomegalovirus serostatus. To predict cytomegalovirus infection status, the study combined high-throughput TCR immunosequencing, statistical association of individual TCRs with disease status, and machine learning. Besides the first cohort of more than 650 subjects, a separate validation cohort made up of 120 different subjects was used. In the later analysis, no new phenotypic data were used to find candidate immune exposures; instead, reliance was placed on TCR beta sequences and their occurrence across donors. An early release that covered several hundred HLA-typed donors contained approximately 320 gigabases of sequencing data and tens of millions of unique TCR sequences. A later analysis re-examined previously published TCR beta repertoires from hundreds of donors and added high-resolution HLA genotyping to investigate patterns of TCR occurrence. Among approximately 370 genotyped donors of the cohort, an average of about 220,000 unique TCR beta nucleotide sequences was sequenced per donor, of which 15% to 20% were non-productive. Among the roughly 400 genotyped donors, about 85% belonged to the genetic ancestry cluster associated with self-reported Caucasian donors. The aim of the study was to test whether cataloging public T cell receptors could identify signatures of past pathogen exposure. A handful of DR-DQ haplotypes were treated as single units for association and clustering because of strong linkage in the cohort. Results and caveats for the whole study, not just this receptor: A total of 150 or so TCR beta chains were listed by the study as associated with cytomegalovirus. According to the authors, the approach could potentially be generalized to other disease states and immunological phenotypes. In vitro tests confirmed that three of the cytomegalovirus-associated TCR beta chains recognize cytomegalovirus antigens. In an earlier analysis of over 550 of the donors, most TCR beta V segments were observed in productive rearrangements about 90% or about 30% of the time, broadly matching IMGT annotations. In a later analysis, some 18,000 TCR beta sequences were associated with specific HLA alleles at a false discovery rate of 0.05. The earlier analysis of some 540 of the donors excluded over 15 rarely observed V segments, including chromosome 9 orphons, because counts were too low. A later genetic analysis associated a missense DCLRE1C variant with V-gene and J-gene trimming of TCR beta chains, and an independent cohort replicated the association. For the cohort, immune exposure information was limited to CMV serostatus. According to a later analysis, TCR association rates differed among HLA loci, with DRB1 alleles showing the most associated TCRs and HLA-C alleles showing the fewest. Because HLA typing was unavailable for some donors at each locus, only the typed subset was used in association tests. Compared with the roughly 670-donor mean, donors in an Asian-associated ancestry cluster had fewer N-insertions in productive TCRs, according to a later genetic analysis. A further reported finding was that TCR beta sequences accurately predicted the HLA-A and HLA-B alleles for most subjects in the first cohort. The cohort was sequenced for TCR beta chains only, and without alpha or paired-chain data the features that could be detected were limited. Strong co-occurrence of HLA alleles, especially DR and DQ, made assigning TCR associations to individual alleles difficult. In a later analysis, HLA-associated TCR beta chains showed more clonal expansion and lower generation probabilities than non-associated chains that were equally common. Most CMV-associated TCR beta chains appeared to be HLA-restricted in a later analysis, and the HLA associations seemed to be driven largely by CMV exposure. A later analysis reported that several top co-occurrence clusters appeared linked to parvovirus B19, influenza, CMV and Epstein-Barr virus. In both the original and validation cohorts, the classifier was reported to diagnose cytomegalovirus status with high specificity and sensitivity. Because the 87-base-pair reads could not distinguish some IMGT-functional V segments, including TRBV6-2 and TRBV6-3, those segments were excluded. While some public TCRs were present in many individuals, most TCR sequences turned up only very rarely across donors. The sequencing pipeline was judged likely to have produced a cluster of highly shared sequence variants as a technical artifact. Presence/absence analyses assumed roughly uniform sequencing depth across donors, an assumption that may not hold. Linkage disequilibrium might explain the correlated functional status among segregating V segments, but an unknown experimental factor could not be excluded.

The receptor's source is a woman aged 25 to 39 in good health and CMV-seronegative. Sequencing was carried out using PBMCs. Rearrangement joined TRBV27 to TRBJ2-7; TRBD2 is possibly the D segment (6 matching bases). The base sequence is TGTGCCAGCGGAGGGGCCGAGCAGTACTTC. Its protein product is CASGGAEQYF.